Presented here are 21 T cell receptor beta chains from one specimen sequenced in a study of blood T cell repertoires in COVID-19. Using immunoSEQ multiplex PCR, the repertoire was profiled, and TCRdb retains in-frame clones only, with some absent. The table lists roughly 190,000 clones, 84% of them singletons. The sequenced sample consisted of PBMCs or T cells enriched from blood (not recorded which). Every receptor here comes from a woman aged 30 to 39 who had recovered from COVID-19.

The rearrangement uses TRBV28 and TRBJ2-3, with 7 bases that match TRBD1. J lost 2 bases, V lost 5 bases, and 10 bases had no gene match. Germline V gene lookup returns CDR1 MDHEN and CDR2 SYDVKM. The CDR3 length is 16 residues. DNA for the CDR3: TGTGCCAGCAGTCGATTCGGACAGGCCTACACAGATACGCAGTATTTT. It encodes CASSRFGQAYTDTQYF.

The CDR3 DNA reads TGTGCCAGCAGCGTAGAAGGATGGGGGGCCGGGGAGCTGTTTTTT. Its protein is CASSVEGWGAGELFF. The chain recombines TRBV9 with TRBJ2-2, with D possibly matching TRBD2 (6 bases). V was trimmed by 0 bases and J by 6 bases, leaving 12 bases between them. Looked up from germline, CDR1 is SGDLS and CDR2 is YYNGEE. This CDR3 spans 15 amino acids.

DNA for the CDR3: TGTGCCAGTAGTAAAACAGGGGATCTGGAAAAACTGTTTTTT. It translates to CASSKTGDLEKLFF. V is TRBV19 and J is TRBJ1-4, with 7 positions matching TRBD1. The germline V gene has CDR1 LNHDA and CDR2 SQIVND (reference sequence). The trim removed 4 bases at V and 8 bases at J, leaving 7 bases unmatched. This CDR3 has 14 amino acids.

This clone came up once. CDR3: CASSETPRASEAFF. In DNA form, the CDR3 reads TGTGCCAGCAGTGAAACTCCCAGGGCGTCCGAAGCTTTCTTT. V gene TRBV2 combines with J gene TRBJ1-1, with a tentative D call TRBD1 (5 bases). The CDR3 spans 14 residues. Germline CDR1 reads SNHLY; CDR2 reads FYNNEI. The V end lost 2 bases, the J end lost 8 bases, and 15 bases lay between the germline ends.

This clone was observed a few times. The V gene is TRBV5-4, the J gene TRBJ1-6; unclear D gene. Deletions cut 0 bases from V and 7 bases from J, with 5 bases between. This CDR3 contains 13 residues. Germline loops: CDR1 SGHNT, CDR2 YYREEE (reference sequence). CDR3 DNA: TGTGCCAGCAGCTTGGTTCTGAATTCACCCCTCCACTTT. Translation: CASSLVLNSPLHF.

The V gene is TRBV7-8, the J gene TRBJ1-1, with D tentatively TRBD1 (6 bases). Deletions cut 2 bases from V and 6 bases from J, with 16 bases between. The germline V gene has CDR1 SGHVS and CDR2 FQNEAQ. The CDR3 runs to 15 residues. The CDR3 protein is CASSLLTGGSPEAFF. The CDR3 DNA reads as TGTGCCAGCAGCTTATTGACGGGGGGCAGTCCTGAAGCTTTCTTT.

V usage is TRBV6-5 and J usage is TRBJ1-1, with 10 bases fitting TRBD1. The trim removed 7 bases at V and 3 bases at J, leaving 5 bases unmatched. Germline CDR1 MNHEY, CDR2 SVGAGI. The CDR3 sequence is 14 residues long. CDR3 region: CASNPDRGDTEAFF. The DNA for the CDR3 is TGTGCCAGCAACCCGGACAGGGGGGACACTGAAGCTTTCTTT.

This chain links TRBV18 with TRBJ1-1, with unresolved D. Germline V gene data show CDR1 as KGHSH and CDR2 as LQKENI. The CDR3 runs 12 residues. The germline V and J ends were trimmed by 0 bases and 11 bases, with 10 bases remaining between them. In DNA, the CDR3 is TGTGCCAGCTCACCACCGGGTCGCGGGGCTTTCTTT. The encoded protein is CASSPPGRGAFF.

The chain employs TRBV5-1 and TRBJ2-7; 15 bases are shared with TRBD2. Losses at the gene ends were 3 bases for V and 1 base for J; bases not matched to a gene: 8. This CDR3 is built from 18 residues. Germline assignment: CDR1 SGHRS and CDR2 YFSETQ. Written as DNA, the CDR3 is TGCGCCAGCAGCTCGGGACTAGCGGGAGGTCCGATTTCCTACGAGCAGTACTTC. Translation: CASSSGLAGGPISYEQYF.

This clone was seen once. The chain is built from TRBV19 and TRBJ1-2; 8 positions agree with TRBD1. This CDR3 spans 13 amino acids. Germline V CDR1 and CDR2: LNHDA, SQIVND (reference sequence). V lost 8 bases, J lost 4 bases, and 6 bases stayed unmatched. CDR3 loop: CASGQGLPYGYTF. DNA for the CDR3: TGTGCCAGTGGACAGGGCCTACCCTATGGCTACACCTTC.

The chain is built from TRBV11-2 and TRBJ1-2; 10 nucleotides match TRBD1. This CDR3 contains 14 residues. With 5 bases clipped from V and 4 bases from J, the junction kept 4 bases outside the gene matches. The germline gives CDR1 SGHAT, CDR2 FQNNGV. The CDR3 nucleotides read TGTGCCAGCAGCCCGGGACAGGGGACCTATGGCTACACCTTC. Translation gives CASSPGQGTYGYTF.

V gene TRBV6-5 combines with J gene TRBJ2-7; D perhaps matches TRBD1 (8 bases). This CDR3 is built from 14 residues. V gave up 6 bases and J gave up 4 bases, with 16 bases separating them. CDR1 MNHEY and CDR2 SVGAGI come from the germline V gene. CDR3 nucleotides: TGTGCCAGCAGGGATACAGGGGGACTATACGAGCAGTACGTC. Its translation: CASRDTGGLYEQYV.

Note on this clone: Other DNA sequences from this sample encode an identical CDR3 as well. This chain joins TRBV18 and TRBJ2-1, with 8 bases aligning to TRBD1. Germline V gene lookup returns CDR1 KGHSH and CDR2 LQKENI. There are 14 residues in the CDR3. With 2 bases clipped from V and 4 bases from J, the junction kept 1 base outside the gene matches. CDR3 in DNA: TGTGCCAGCTCACCAGGACAGGGTTACAATGAGCAGTTCTTC. This codes for CASSPGQGYNEQFF.

This clone was found many times. The sample holds other DNA sequences that translate to the same CDR3. V gene TRBV15 combines with J gene TRBJ1-2; D unresolved. The V gene's germline CDR1 is LNHNV and CDR2 YYDKDF (reference sequence). V was clipped by 3 bases and J by 7 bases, with 9 bases between them. The CDR3 is made up of 12 amino acids. This CDR3 is CATSRIGRGYTF. CDR3 bases: TGTGCCACCAGCAGGATTGGCCGTGGCTACACCTTC.

V gene TRBV12-3 or TRBV12-4 combines with J gene TRBJ2-1; 9 bases are shared with TRBD1. V dropped 7 bases and J dropped 10; count of bases not matched to a gene: 8. CDR3 length equals 13 residues. The CDR3 DNA is TGTGCCAGCAACGTGTACAGGGGGCAGGAGCAGTTCTTC. Its translation is CASNVYRGQEQFF.

The chain combines TRBV3-1 (or the pseudogene TRBV3-2) with TRBJ2-3; D unclear. Trimming stripped 1 base from V and 6 bases from J, with 11 bases between. Per germline, CDR1 LGHDT and CDR2 YNNKEL (reference sequence). There are 14 residues in the CDR3. The CDR3 sequence is CASSQGSARDTQYF. The CDR3 DNA is TGTGCCAGCAGCCAAGGGAGCGCCCGGGATACGCAGTATTTT.

This clone was detected only a few times. The chain carries TRBV3-1 (or the pseudogene TRBV3-2) and TRBJ2-5; 9 bases are shared with TRBD1. CDR1 and CDR2 (germline): LGHDT, YNNKEL (reference sequence). This CDR3 is 15 amino acids long. The V segment lost 4 bases and the J segment 4 bases; nucleotides outside the gene matches: 7. The CDR3 loop reads CASSLLGQGAETQYF. The CDR3 DNA reads TGTGCCAGCAGCCTTTTGGGACAGGGCGCAGAGACCCAGTACTTC.

V gene TRBV6-5 combines with J gene TRBJ2-7, with TRBD2 identical over 8 bases. The ends lost 3 bases at V and 3 bases at J; junction bases unmatched: 10. This CDR3 comprises 16 residues. CDR1 is MNHEY, CDR2 SVGAGI, per germline. The chain's CDR3 is CASSYESSGAVYEQYV. CDR3 nucleotides: TGTGCCAGCAGTTATGAGAGTAGCGGGGCCGTCTACGAGCAGTACGTC.

V usage is TRBV5-1 and J usage is TRBJ2-3; the D gene is possibly TRBD2 (7 bases). CDR1 and CDR2 (germline): SGHRS, YFSETQ. Trimming stripped 0 bases from V and 1 base from J, with 9 bases between. The CDR3 has 15 residues. The CDR3 here is CASSLGGGGTDTQYF. The CDR3 DNA sequence: TGCGCCAGCAGCTTGGGCGGGGGCGGCACAGATACGCAGTATTTT.

The chain uses TRBV19 and TRBJ2-7; TRBD2 agrees at 10 bases. This CDR3 is 14 amino acids long. V shed 6 bases and J 1 base; nucleotides not matched to a gene: 3. Germline V CDR1 and CDR2: LNHDA, SQIVND (reference sequence). Written as DNA, the CDR3 is TGTGCCAGTAGCACGACTAGCGGGTCCTACGAGCAGTACTTC. The encoded protein is CASSTTSGSYEQYF.

The gene calls are TRBV5-6 and TRBJ2-3; 8 nucleotides match TRBD2. CDR1 is SGHDT, CDR2 YYEEEE, per germline. The CDR3 has 18 residues. V gave up 3 bases and J gave up 2 bases; unmatched junction bases: 14. The CDR3: CASSSLGSGGLNTDTQYF. CDR3 DNA: TGTGCCAGCAGCTCCCTGGGGAGCGGGGGACTTAACACAGATACGCAGTATTTT.